This TCR beta chain was recorded in a study of T cells after posttransplantation cyclophosphamide. Control samples came 1 year after myeloablative marrow transplants with methotrexate plus calcineurin inhibitor. Sequencing was performed with immunoSEQ multiplex PCR; in TCRdb, only in-frame clones are kept and a portion is missing. This sample has 7,500 to 10,000 clones, with 89% found just once. Study-wide results and limits: Skin or GI-infiltrating T cells shared few TRB sequences with blood. Recipient CMV seropositivity and CMV reactivation strongly tracked TRB clonality. Donor CD8+ memory clones often dominated recipient blood repertoires at later times.

A remark on this clone: The antigen is unknown.

The material sequenced was PBMCs, taken roughly 460 days after allogeneic stem cell transplant with calcineurin inhibitor and methotrexate. The clonotype comes from a male patient in his fifties who received an allogeneic stem cell transplant from an unrelated donor, was CMV-positive, and had chronic GVHD only. T cells may partly derive from the graft donor.

CDR3 amino acids: CASSQESLSPGELFF. The DNA of the CDR3 is TGCGCCAGCAGCCAGGAGAGCTTGAGTCCCGGGGAGCTGTTTTTT. This chain joins TRBV4-1 and TRBJ2-2; unclear D gene. The CDR3 loop spans 15 amino acids. Per the germline V gene, CDR1 is MGHRA and CDR2 is YSYEKL. Trimming pared 3 bases from V and 6 bases from J, leaving 14 bases between.